The rows below give T cell receptor beta chains drawn from one sample of a study of blood T cell repertoires in COVID-19. Profiling relied on immunoSEQ multiplex PCR, and the TCRdb table lists in-frame clones only, not all of them. The sample consists of about 240,000 clones, 86% of them appearing once. Sequencing was carried out using peripheral blood. Every receptor here comes from a man aged 60 to 69 with acute or convalescent COVID-19. The CDR3 runs from the conserved cysteine through the conserved F or W. Each record gives: CDR3 length, V gene, J gene, clone size, D gene, CDR3 DNA, CDR3 protein. The D gene is left open where the match is weak. Only part of the rows carry a size: once, few, many, or a class if the clone is expanded.

17	TRBV4-2	TRBJ2-3	once	NA	TGTGCCAGCAGCGGGAAGGACACCATAGGCGGCACAGATACGCAGTATTTT	CASSGKDTIGGTDTQYF
14	TRBV27	TRBJ1-1	few	TRBD1	TGTGCCAGCAGTTCTCGGGGTTTACAGGGGGGAGCTTTCTTT	CASSSRGLQGGAFF
16	TRBV5-1	TRBJ2-2	NA	TRBD1	TGCGCCAGCAGCGCTCGACAGGGAACGAACACCGGGGAGCTGTTTTTT	CASSARQGTNTGELFF
14	TRBV6-2/TRBV6-3	TRBJ1-1	NA	NA	TGTGCCAGCAGTTACGGGCAGGGGAACACTGAAGCTTTCTTT	CASSYGQGNTEAFF
15	TRBV5-3	TRBJ1-6	NA	TRBD1	TGTGCCAGAAGCGAGATAGGACAGGTTTCTCAAATCCTCCACTTT	CARSEIGQVSQILHF
15	TRBV5-1	TRBJ1-6	NA	TRBD1	TGCGCCAGCAGCCAGGGACAGGGGGCGTATTCACCCCTCCACTTT	CASSQGQGAYSPLHF
14	TRBV6-5	TRBJ1-2	NA	NA	TGTGCCAGCAGTTACTCGAGCAGGGAAGGTGGCTACACCTTC	CASSYSSREGGYTF
12	TRBV28	TRBJ1-2	NA	NA	TGTGCCAGCAGTCCGGGGGGCCATGGCTACACCTTC	CASSPGGHGYTF
13	TRBV10-3	TRBJ2-7	NA	NA	TGTGCCATCAGTGAAACCCGGAGCTACGAGCAGTACTTC	CAISETRSYEQYF
14	TRBV7-3	TRBJ2-2	NA	NA	TGTGCCAGCAGCTTAGGCAGACGGGCCGGGGAGCTGTTTTTT	CASSLGRRAGELFF
15	TRBV5-1	TRBJ2-3	NA	TRBD2	TGCGCCAGCTCGGGGACTAGCGGGAAGACAGATACGCAGTATTTT	CASSGTSGKTDTQYF
13	TRBV19	TRBJ2-7	NA	TRBD2	TGTGCCAGTAGTTTCGGGGGGTATCGCGAGCAGTACTTC	CASSFGGYREQYF
13	TRBV7-3	TRBJ1-3	NA	NA	TGTGCCAGCAGCCCGGGGTCTGGAAACACCATATATTTT	CASSPGSGNTIYF
14	TRBV9	TRBJ2-7	NA	NA	TGTGCCAGCAGCGTAGACCAGGGTAAGAACGAGCAGTACTTC	CASSVDQGKNEQYF
15	TRBV19	TRBJ1-5	NA	NA	TGTGCCAGTAGTATAACCGGGGGTGGCAATCAGCCCCAGCATTTT	CASSITGGGNQPQHF
16	TRBV24-1	TRBJ1-2	NA	TRBD1	TGTGCCACCAGTGACCGTGACAGGGGCCCACTCGGTGGCTACACCTTC	CATSDRDRGPLGGYTF
16	TRBV6-2/TRBV6-3	TRBJ1-1	once	NA	TGTGCCAGCAGTTACTCGACAGGCCAGATGAACACTGAAGCTTTCTTT	CASSYSTGQMNTEAFF
14	TRBV28	TRBJ2-3	NA	NA	TGTGCCAGCAGCCTCCGTATAGGCACAGATACGCAGTATTTT	CASSLRIGTDTQYF
15	TRBV28	TRBJ2-2	NA	NA	TGTGCCAGCAGTACGACCGGGAGCCCCCGAGGGGAGCTGTTTTTT	CASSTTGSPRGELFF
15	TRBV11-2	TRBJ1-2	NA	NA	TGTGCCAGCAGCTCCAGGCAGGGGCGAGGCTATGGCTACACCTTC	CASSSRQGRGYGYTF
15	TRBV10-3	TRBJ1-4	few	NA	TGTGCCATCAGTGAGACCAGGGTAGAGAGTGAAAAACTGTTTTTT	CAISETRVESEKLFF
13	TRBV5-1	TRBJ2-5	NA	TRBD2	TGCGCCAGCAGCTTCGCTAGCGGGGAGACCCAGTACTTC	CASSFASGETQYF
15	TRBV7-2	TRBJ2-5	NA	TRBD2	TGTGCCAGCAGCACTCGGACTAGCGGACAAGAGACCCAGTACTTC	CASSTRTSGQETQYF
13	TRBV27	TRBJ2-7	NA	NA	TGTGCCAGCAGTTCACCTCGACTATCCGAGCAGTACTTC	CASSSPRLSEQYF